This entry lists 21 T cell receptor beta chains sequenced from one sample in a study of cytomegalovirus exposure and HLA in healthy donors. The table came from immunoSEQ multiplex PCR; TCRdb's copy has only in-frame clones and leaves some out. The table records 100,000 to 150,000 clones, about nine tenths of them present only once. The sample taken for sequencing was PBMCs. The receptors originated from a woman aged 18 to 35 in good health and CMV-seronegative.

The chain has TRBV4-2 and TRBJ2-7, with D unresolved. Trimming took off 3 bases at V and 0 bases at J, with 9 bases between the two ends. This CDR3 region has 14 residues. CDR1 and CDR2 from the germline V gene are LGHNA and YNFKEQ. CDR3: CASSQESLSYEQYF. The CDR3 nucleotides are TGTGCCAGCAGCCAGGAGTCCCTCTCCTACGAGCAGTACTTC.

This sequence joins TRBV6-1 and TRBJ2-1; D might be TRBD2 (7 bases). The CDR3 has 15 residues. Per the germline V gene, CDR1 is MNHNS and CDR2 is SASEGT. V was cut by 2 bases and J by 7 bases, with 15 bases left in between. The DNA of the CDR3 is TGTGCCAGCAGTGAAATCGGGGGGCAAAGTAATGAGCAGTTCTTC. Protein sequence: CASSEIGGQSNEQFF.

This chain joins TRBV6-5 and TRBJ1-2, with 8 bases matching TRBD1. This CDR3 region has 15 residues. The germline gives CDR1 MNHEY, CDR2 SVGAGI. Losses at the gene ends were 7 bases for V and 5 bases for J; bases not matched to a gene: 12. CDR3 DNA: TGTGCCAGCAAGGAGGCGTACAGGGGGGATTATGGCTACACCTTC. Protein: CASKEAYRGDYGYTF.

The genes are TRBV5-4 and TRBJ2-7; 8 bases align to TRBD1. The CDR3 loop spans 14 amino acids. From germline, CDR1 is SGHNT and CDR2 YYREEE (reference sequence). The trim removed 0 bases at V and 6 bases at J, leaving 5 bases unmatched. DNA for the CDR3: TGTGCCAGCAGCTTGGCTCAGGGGGCAGTCGAGCAGTACTTC. Protein product: CASSLAQGAVEQYF.

About this clone itself: Relative to the germline gene, one junction end is altered; a read error may explain this. The chain is built from TRBV29-1 and TRBJ2-2, with a possible D match to TRBD1 (6 bases). Germline CDR1 reads SQVTM; CDR2 reads ANQGSEA. The CDR3 spans 15 residues. The CDR3 sequence is CSPLGAGAEHRGAVF. Written as DNA, the CDR3 is TGCAGCCCCCTCGGGGCAGGGGCCGAACACCGGGGAGCTGTTTTT.

Only one count was recorded for this clone. The chain uses TRBV19 and TRBJ2-5; D is possibly TRBD2 (5 bases). This CDR3 is built from 15 residues. The V end lost 7 bases, the J end lost 4 bases, and 19 bases lay between the germline ends. Per the germline V gene, CDR1 is LNHDA and CDR2 is SQIVND (reference sequence). CDR3 sequence (DNA): TGTGCCAGTAACACCCCAGGAGGAGACTCAGAGACCCAGTACTTC. This sequence encodes CASNTPGGDSETQYF. Full variable domain (missing parts from reference TRBV19 and TRBJ2-5): DGGITQSPKYLFRKEGQNVTLSCEQNLNHDAMYWYRQDPGQGLRLIYYSQIVNDFQKGDIAEGYSVSREKKESFPLTVTSAQKNPTAFYLCASNTPGGDSETQYFGPGTRLLVL.

This clone was seen only once. The chain couples TRBV29-1 to TRBJ1-2; D is possibly TRBD1 (5 bases). Germline lookup yields CDR1 SQVTM and CDR2 ANQGSEA. V gave up 0 bases and J gave up 4 bases, with 15 bases separating them. The CDR3 has 15 amino acids. This CDR3 is CSVEDPGTGAYGYTF. The CDR3 DNA is TGCAGCGTTGAAGATCCGGGGACGGGAGCCTATGGCTACACCTTC.

This sequence joins TRBV12-5 and TRBJ2-7, with 9 bases identical to TRBD2. With 4 bases clipped from V and 0 bases from J, the junction kept 13 bases outside the gene matches. CDR3 length: 18 amino acids. The V gene's germline CDR1 is LGHNT and CDR2 FRNRAP. The CDR3 DNA reads TGTGCTAGTGGTTATGGCCCCTATAGCGGGAGAACCTCCTACGAGCAGTACTTC. Translation: CASGYGPYSGRTSYEQYF.

The rearrangement links TRBV30 to TRBJ1-1; 8 bases map to TRBD1. V trimming: 5 bases; J trimming: 7 bases; junction bases outside the gene matches: 6. The CDR3 spans 12 residues. Looked up from germline, CDR1 is GTSNPN and CDR2 is SVGIG (reference sequence). In nucleotides, the CDR3 is TGTGCCTGGGGACAGGGAAGCCGTGAAGCTTTCTTT. This encodes CAWGQGSREAFF.

V gene TRBV27 combines with J gene TRBJ2-2; 8 nucleotides match TRBD2. Trimming removed 6 bases from V and 4 bases from J; junction bases left unmatched: 10. Germline-derived CDR1 and CDR2 are MNHEY and SMNVEV (reference sequence). CDR3 length: 16 amino acids. This CDR3 is CASRLSGGHGTGELFF. CDR3 in DNA: TGTGCCAGCAGATTAAGCGGGGGTCACGGCACCGGGGAGCTGTTTTTT.

This sequence joins TRBV13 and TRBJ2-3, with 12 bases aligning to TRBD1. The length of the CDR3 is 19 residues. CDR1 and CDR2 (germline): PRHDT, FYEKMQ (reference sequence). The junction had 10 bases not matched to a gene; V was cut back by 0 bases and J by 3 bases. For the CDR3, the DNA is TGTGCCAGCAGCTTAGGCTCTGGGACAGGGGGCGCGGGGACAGATACGCAGTATTTT. This gives the protein CASSLGSGTGGAGTDTQYF.

This clone was counted a single time. The CDR3 nucleotides read TGTGCCAGCAGCCAAGATGGGGCAGGGATGGGCACAGATACGCAGTATTTT. Amino acid sequence: CASSQDGAGMGTDTQYF. The rearrangement uses TRBV4-2 and TRBJ2-3; perhaps TRBD1 as D (5 bases). Trimming cost V 0 bases and J 1 base, with 14 bases left between them. The germline V gene encodes CDR1 LGHNA and CDR2 YNFKEQ. The CDR3 contains 17 residues.

J is TRBJ2-1 and V is TRBV11-3; 9 nucleotides align to TRBD2. The CDR3 runs to 16 residues. Unmatched junction bases numbered 11, after V lost 5 bases and J lost 6 bases. Germline V gene data show CDR1 as SGHNT and CDR2 as YENEEA. The chain's CDR3 is CASSPWSSGSVNEQFF. CDR3 DNA sequence: TGTGCCAGCAGCCCCTGGAGTAGCGGGAGTGTCAATGAGCAGTTCTTC.

The J gene is TRBJ2-7, the V gene TRBV10-3; TRBD1 agrees at 7 bases. The CDR3 is 16 amino acids. The junction had 13 bases not matched to a gene; V was cut back by 6 bases and J by 2 bases. Germline-derived CDR1 and CDR2 are ENHRY and SYGVKD. CDR3 nucleotides: TGTGCCATCAGCTCGCCGACAGGGTTGAACGCCTACGAGCAGTACTTC. This encodes CAISSPTGLNAYEQYF.

The count of this clone is one. The chain combines TRBV7-8 with TRBJ1-2, with a weak D call TRBD1 (6 bases). Germline V gene sequence: CDR1 SGHVS, CDR2 FQNEAQ. This CDR3 spans 16 amino acids. Deletions cut 2 bases from V and 4 bases from J, with 17 bases between. The CDR3 reads CASSLTQARGGYGYTF. CDR3 DNA sequence: TGTGCCAGCAGCTTAACCCAAGCCAGGGGTGGCTATGGCTACACCTTC.

The V gene is TRBV7-9, the J gene TRBJ2-7, with TRBD2 matching 8 bases. The germline gives CDR1 SEHNR, CDR2 FQNEAQ (reference sequence). The CDR3 totals 14 residues. Unmatched junction bases numbered 6, after V lost 3 bases and J lost 5 bases. The CDR3 is CASSLVIAGNEQYF. The CDR3, as DNA: TGTGCCAGCAGCTTGGTAATAGCGGGAAACGAGCAGTACTTC.

This sequence joins TRBV28 and TRBJ2-7; 10 nucleotides match TRBD2. With 4 bases clipped from V and 2 bases from J, the junction kept 2 bases outside the gene matches. CDR1 is MDHEN, CDR2 SYDVKM, per germline. The CDR3 covers 14 residues. CDR3 protein: CASSWTSGAYEQYF. The CDR3 DNA is TGTGCCAGCAGTTGGACTAGCGGAGCCTACGAGCAGTACTTC.

This chain links TRBV11-3 with TRBJ2-7; D gene ambiguous. V dropped 2 bases and J dropped 1 base, with 9 bases sitting between them. The CDR3 is 14 residues long. The V gene's germline CDR1 is SGHNT and CDR2 YENEEA. CDR3 loop: CASSLNPNSYEQYF. The CDR3 coding sequence is TGTGCCAGCAGCTTAAATCCCAATTCCTACGAGCAGTACTTC.

The rearrangement joins TRBV7-3 to TRBJ2-3; D call uncertain. Germline V lookup: CDR1 SGHTA, CDR2 FQGTGA. The CDR3 has 13 residues. V was cut by 5 bases and J by 2 bases, with 8 bases left in between. CDR3 bases: TGTGCCAGCAGCCGAGGCACCACAGATACGCAGTATTTT. Residues: CASSRGTTDTQYF.

As concerns this clone: The sample carries other DNA sequences with the same CDR3. The J gene is TRBJ2-7, the V gene TRBV19, with D tentatively TRBD2 (5 bases). The CDR3 is 13 amino acids. V gave up 3 bases and J gave up 1 base, with 7 bases separating them. CDR1 and CDR2 (germline): LNHDA, SQIVND (reference sequence). As DNA, the CDR3 is TGTGCCAGTAGTATGTCGGGATCCTACGAGCAGTACTTC. It encodes CASSMSGSYEQYF.

V is TRBV28 and J is TRBJ2-1; 8 bases are shared with TRBD1. V trimming: 3 bases; J trimming: 4 bases; junction bases outside the gene matches: 5. The CDR3 has 15 amino acids. Germline V lookup: CDR1 MDHEN, CDR2 SYDVKM. The CDR3 loop reads CASSFGTGLYNEQFF. DNA of the CDR3: TGTGCCAGCAGTTTTGGGACAGGCTTATACAATGAGCAGTTCTTC.